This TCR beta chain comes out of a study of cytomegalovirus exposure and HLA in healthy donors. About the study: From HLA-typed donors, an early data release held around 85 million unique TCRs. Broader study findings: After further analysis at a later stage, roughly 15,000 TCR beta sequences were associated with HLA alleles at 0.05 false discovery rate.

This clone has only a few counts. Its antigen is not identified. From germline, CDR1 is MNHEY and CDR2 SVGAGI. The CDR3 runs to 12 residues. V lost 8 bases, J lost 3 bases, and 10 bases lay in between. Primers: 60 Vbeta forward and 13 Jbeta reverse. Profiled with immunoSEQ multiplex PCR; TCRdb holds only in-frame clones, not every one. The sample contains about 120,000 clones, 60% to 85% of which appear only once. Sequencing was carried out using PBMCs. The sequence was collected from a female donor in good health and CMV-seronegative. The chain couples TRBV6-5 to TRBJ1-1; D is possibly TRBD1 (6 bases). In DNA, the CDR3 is TGTGCCAGCCGCAGGGGTGACACTGAAGCTTTCTTT. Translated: CASRRGDTEAFF.